This T cell receptor beta chain was sequenced for a study of early T cells in non-severe SARS-CoV-2 infection. Study overall: Alpha and beta chains were unpaired, from unsorted whole-blood bulk RNA. Whole-study findings and limits: Matching results from VDJdb favored anti-spike CD8 responses, leaving private and CD4 specificities undetected.

Per germline, CDR1 SEHNR and CDR2 FQNEAQ (reference sequence). The CDR3 has 17 amino acids. The V and J ends lost 3 bases and 3 bases respectively, with 21 bases between them. There are many counts of this clonotype. Its antigen is unknown. Unique molecular identifiers tagged individual cDNA molecules. Each CDR3 protein is one row after TCRdb ran MiXCR on the 5' RACE reads. In the table there are about 77,000 distinct CDR3 sequences, approximately 16% of which are singletons. This sequence was found in an adult who was a healthcare worker with PCR-confirmed SARS-CoV-2 infection or an uninfected control (not recorded which). This sequence joins TRBV7-9 and TRBJ2-7, with D unclear. The sample consisted of whole blood. CDR3: CASSFFRASSIYYEQYF. The CDR3 DNA sequence: TGTGCCAGCAGCTTTTTCCGCGCCAGCTCAATTTACTACGAGCAGTACTTC.